Reported below is one T cell receptor (beta chain). The data originate from a study of blood T cell repertoires in COVID-19. On the study more broadly: COVID-19 samples from acute and convalescent phases originated in the United States, Italy and Spain. PBMCs, B-cell-depleted T cells, or T cells were the source of the cDNA or gDNA that made up the material.

Methods used by the authors: Reference gene primer amplification gave estimated nucleated cell counts. Clones were sequenced by immunoSEQ multiplex PCR, and TCRdb holds only the in-frame ones, with some missing. That table supplies the V and J calls and clone size; D and trimming were determined from the DNA. The table lists under 300,000 clones, around 81% of them singletons. The sample consisted of peripheral blood. The TCR was taken from a man younger than 45 who had recovered from COVID-19.

In DNA, the CDR3 is TGTGCCAGCAGTTCCTATCTAGCGGGGGGTCGAAATACGCAGTATTTT. Translated: CASSSYLAGGRNTQYF. The chain links TRBV6-5 to TRBJ2-3, with TRBD2 matching 11 bases. This CDR3 is 16 amino acids long. Trimming cost V 4 bases and J 7 bases; bases outside gene matches: 10. Per germline, CDR1 MNHEY and CDR2 SVGAGI.